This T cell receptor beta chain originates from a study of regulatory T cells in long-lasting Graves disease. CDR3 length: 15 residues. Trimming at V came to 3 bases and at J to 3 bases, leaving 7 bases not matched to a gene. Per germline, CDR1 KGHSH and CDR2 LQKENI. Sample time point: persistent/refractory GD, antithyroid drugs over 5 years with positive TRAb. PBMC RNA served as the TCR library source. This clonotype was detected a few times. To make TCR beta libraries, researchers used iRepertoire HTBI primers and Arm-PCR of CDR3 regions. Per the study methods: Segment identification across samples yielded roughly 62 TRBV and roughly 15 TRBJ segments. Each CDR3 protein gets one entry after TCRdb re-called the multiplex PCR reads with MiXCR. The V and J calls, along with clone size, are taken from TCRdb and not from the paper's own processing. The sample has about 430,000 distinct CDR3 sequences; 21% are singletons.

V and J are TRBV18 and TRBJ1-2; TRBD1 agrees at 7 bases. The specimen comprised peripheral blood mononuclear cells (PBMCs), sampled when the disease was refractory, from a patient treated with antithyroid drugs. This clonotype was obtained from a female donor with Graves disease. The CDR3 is CASSPSDRVYYGYTF. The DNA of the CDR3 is TGTGCCAGCTCACCTTCTGACAGGGTATACTATGGCTACACCTTC. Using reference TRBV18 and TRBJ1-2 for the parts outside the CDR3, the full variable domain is NAGVMQNPRHLVRRRGQEARLRCSPMKGHSHVYWYRQLPEEGLKFMVYLQKENIIDESGMPKERFSAEFPKEGPSILRIQQVVRGDSAAYFCASSPSDRVYYGYTFGSGTRLTVV.